This T cell receptor (beta chain) was identified in a study of T-cell memory formation after mild COVID-19. At the level of the study: Each donor largely had its own TCR clusters. General study results and limits: Pre-infection memory carried some responding clones, suggesting that cross-reactive memory joined. Later expanders leaned CD4+, whereas day 15 to 85 contracting clones were balanced CD4/CD8.

Notes on this clonotype: Its antigen remains unknown.

There are 16 residues in the CDR3. Per the germline V gene, CDR1 is SGHRS and CDR2 is YFSETQ. The J segment lost 1 base and the V segment lost 2 bases, leaving 8 bases of the junction unmatched. 5'RACE primed at constant segments yielded TCR alpha and TCR beta cDNA libraries bearing sample barcodes and UMIs. One entry per CDR3 protein results from TCRdb running MiXCR on the 5' RACE reads. This sample yields over 150,000 distinct CDR3 sequences, of which roughly 13% are seen a single time; approximately 3.4% belongs to the top ten. This chain uses TRBV5-1 with TRBJ1-1; 7 nucleotides match TRBD1. Sample: PBMCs or a T cell subset sorted from them (not recorded which). This receptor was taken from a man younger than 35 who had mild COVID-19 (a few samples of this study predate the infection). Cell type and time point are not known. CDR3 region: CASSLLQQGQNTEAFF. The CDR3 DNA reads TGCGCCAGCAGCTTACTGCAACAGGGGCAGAACACTGAAGCTTTCTTT.